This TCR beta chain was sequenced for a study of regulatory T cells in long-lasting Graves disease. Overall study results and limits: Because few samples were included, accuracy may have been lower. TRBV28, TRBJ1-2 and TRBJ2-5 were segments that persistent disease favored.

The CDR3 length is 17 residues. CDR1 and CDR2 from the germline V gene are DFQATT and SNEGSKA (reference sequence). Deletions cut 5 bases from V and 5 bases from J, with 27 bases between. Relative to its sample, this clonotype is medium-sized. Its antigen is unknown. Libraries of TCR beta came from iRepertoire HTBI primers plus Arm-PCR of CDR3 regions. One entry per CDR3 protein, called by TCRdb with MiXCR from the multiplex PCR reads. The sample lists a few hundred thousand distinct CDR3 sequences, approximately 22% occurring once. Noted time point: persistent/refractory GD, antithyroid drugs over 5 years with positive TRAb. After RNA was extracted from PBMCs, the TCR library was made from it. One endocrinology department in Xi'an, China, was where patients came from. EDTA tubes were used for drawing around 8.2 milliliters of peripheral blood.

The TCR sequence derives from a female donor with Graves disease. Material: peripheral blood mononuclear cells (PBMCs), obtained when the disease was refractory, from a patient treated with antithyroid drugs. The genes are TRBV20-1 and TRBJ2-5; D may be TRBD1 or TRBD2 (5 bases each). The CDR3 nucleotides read TGCAGTGCTCGCTCCCTGGATGGGGGAGTAAGTTATGAGACCCAGTACTTC. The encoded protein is CSARSLDGGVSYETQYF.